This T cell receptor (beta chain) originates from a study of blood T cell repertoires in COVID-19. Study as a whole: T cells, B-cell-depleted T cells, or PBMCs supplied cDNA or gDNA.

CDR3 length: 15 residues. CDR1 is MRHNA and CDR2 is SNTAGT in the germline V gene. The V and J ends lost 5 bases and 4 bases, in that order; junction bases with no gene match: 6. In the authors' methods: Amplifying reference gene primers gave estimates of nucleated cell counts. Libraries were prepared by immunoSEQ multiplex PCR; TCRdb keeps only in-frame clonotypes and omits some of them. D and trimming come from the DNA, and the V and J calls and clone size come from that table. In the table there are tens of thousands of clones, more than 70% of which are singletons. Sequencing used peripheral blood. V usage is TRBV6-4 and J usage is TRBJ2-3, with 10 bases fitting TRBD1. The receptor comes from a woman aged 65 to 85 with acute or convalescent COVID-19. The CDR3, as DNA: TGTGCCAGCAGTCTCGGGACAGGGGCCCCAGATACGCAGTATTTT. Its protein product is CASSLGTGAPDTQYF.